This T cell receptor (beta chain) emerged from a study of blood T cell repertoires in COVID-19. Participants' own reports of clinical history determined their cohort assignment. The CDR3 is 14 residues long. Germline V gene sequence: CDR1 MNHEY, CDR2 SVGAGI. Germline trimming cut 5 bases from V and 7 bases from J; bases unmatched to any gene: 3. Sequencing used immunoSEQ multiplex PCR; TCRdb keeps in-frame clones, though not all of them. The sample consists of some 210,000 clones, around 81% of them appearing once. The chain combines TRBV6-5 with TRBJ1-6; 9 bases line up with TRBD1. Specimen: PBMCs or T cells enriched from blood (not recorded which). This clonotype was sampled from a woman aged 50 to 60 with acute COVID-19. The CDR3 region is CASSTGTGNSPLHF. Written as DNA, the CDR3 is TGTGCCAGCAGTACCGGGACAGGGAATTCACCCCTCCACTTT.